What follows are 28 T cell receptor beta chains derived from one specimen sequenced in a study of blood T cell repertoires in COVID-19. The assay was immunoSEQ multiplex PCR, and TCRdb's table has in-frame clones only and misses some. The table has approximately 71,000 clones, around 80% seen once. The sequenced material came from peripheral blood. These TCRs come from a woman older than 75 with acute or convalescent COVID-19.

This clone was detected only a few times. This rearrangement joins TRBV15 to TRBJ1-5; tentative D call: TRBD1 (6 bases). The length of the CDR3 is 15 residues. The V end lost 4 bases, the J end lost 1 base, and 11 bases lay between the germline ends. Germline CDR1 and CDR2: LNHNV and YYDKDF (reference sequence). CDR3 protein: CATSKQGFSNQPQHF. DNA for the CDR3: TGTGCCACCAGCAAGCAGGGGTTCAGCAATCAGCCCCAGCATTTT. Full variable domain (remainder filled in from reference TRBV15 and TRBJ1-5): DAMVIQNPRYQVTQFGKPVTLSCSQTLNHNVMYWYQQKSSQAPKLLFHYYDKDFNNEADTPDNFQSRRPNTSFCFLDIRSPGLGDTAMYLCATSKQGFSNQPQHFGDGTRLSIL.

The chain uses TRBV9 and TRBJ2-3; D unresolved. Between the trimmed V and J ends, which lost 4 bases and 6 bases, there was a span of 12 bases. This CDR3 contains 13 residues. The germline gives CDR1 SGDLS, CDR2 YYNGEE. CDR3 residues: CASSLDILDTQYF. The CDR3 bases are TGTGCCAGCAGCCTCGACATCCTCGATACGCAGTATTTT.

This clone was observed a single time. This rearrangement joins TRBV6-5 to TRBJ2-4; no clear D gene. This CDR3 region has 15 residues. Germline V gives CDR1 MNHEY, CDR2 SVGAGI. V gave up 2 bases and J gave up 3 bases, with 11 bases separating them. CDR3 nucleotides: TGTGCCAGCAGTTACAGGAGCTTGGACAAAAACATTCAGTACTTC. It is translated as CASSYRSLDKNIQYF.

The V gene is TRBV21-1, the J gene TRBJ2-3; TRBD2 reflects the table's D call only, with no check against the DNA. TRBV21-1 is a pseudogene locus. This CDR3 has 16 residues. The CDR3, as DNA: TGTGCCAGCAGCACGGGACTAGCGGGAGAAACAGATACGCAGTATTTT. Protein sequence: CASSTGLAGETDTQYF.

This chain links TRBV5-1 with TRBJ1-1; the D is unclear. Looked up from germline, CDR1 is SGHRS and CDR2 is YFSETQ. This CDR3 is built from 15 residues. The V end was cut by 1 base, the J end by 0 bases, with 10 bases between. CDR3 bases: TGCGCCAGCAGCTTGCTGGCATCAGTGAACACTGAAGCTTTCTTT. Protein sequence: CASSLLASVNTEAFF.

This chain uses TRBV6-1 with TRBJ2-1; tentatively, D is TRBD2 (6 bases). The CDR3 is 16 amino acids. V dropped 0 bases and J dropped 9 bases, with 18 bases sitting between them. Germline assignment: CDR1 MNHNS and CDR2 SASEGT. The CDR3 DNA reads TGTGCCAGCAGTGAAGCGTTCGGGAGAATGTTAAGTGAGCAGTTCTTC. It specifies CASSEAFGRMLSEQFF.

CDR3 sequence: CASSRLAGGPYTGELFF. For the CDR3, the DNA is TGTGCCAGCAGCAGACTAGCGGGAGGGCCTTACACCGGGGAGCTGTTTTTT. V usage is TRBV11-2 and J usage is TRBJ2-2, with 14 bases matching TRBD2. This CDR3 is built from 17 residues. From germline, CDR1 is SGHAT and CDR2 FQNNGV. V lost 5 bases, J lost 3 bases, and 5 bases stayed unmatched.

The gene calls are TRBV5-1 and TRBJ2-7, with 7 positions matching TRBD1. This CDR3 spans 14 amino acids. V gave up 3 bases and J gave up 0 bases; unmatched junction bases: 3. Germline CDR1 and CDR2: SGHRS and YFSETQ. CDR3 coding DNA: TGCGCCAGCAGCTCCGGGACAGTCTCCTACGAGCAGTACTTC. Its translation is CASSSGTVSYEQYF.

This chain joins TRBV5-1 and TRBJ2-2; D not certain. Germline CDR1 is SGHRS and CDR2 is YFSETQ. The CDR3 is 12 amino acids. V dropped 4 bases and J dropped 8 bases, with 9 bases sitting between them. The CDR3 protein is CASSPLTGELFF. The CDR3 DNA reads TGCGCCAGCAGCCCCCTAACTGGGGAGCTGTTTTTT.

In its sample, this clone was seen a few times. The chain couples TRBV5-4 to TRBJ1-6; no clear D gene. The V and J ends lost 0 bases and 8 bases respectively, with 9 bases between them. CDR3 size: 14 residues. CDR1 SGHNT and CDR2 YYREEE come from the germline V gene (reference sequence). CDR3 DNA sequence: TGTGCCAGCAGCTTGGCCTTAGGAGATTCACCCCTCCACTTT. Translated: CASSLALGDSPLHF.

The chain is built from TRBV15 and TRBJ2-7, with D possibly matching TRBD2 (6 bases). Trimming cost V 5 bases and J 6 bases, with 11 bases left between them. Germline V gives CDR1 LNHNV, CDR2 YYDKDF (reference sequence). This CDR3 comprises 12 residues. The chain's CDR3 is CATSSRDFEQYF. The CDR3 DNA reads as TGTGCCACCAGCTCCCGGGACTTCGAGCAGTACTTC. The variable domain in full, with the rest retrieved from reference TRBV15 and TRBJ2-7, is DAMVIQNPRYQVTQFGKPVTLSCSQTLNHNVMYWYQQKSSQAPKLLFHYYDKDFNNEADTPDNFQSRRPNTSFCFLDIRSPGLGDTAMYLCATSSRDFEQYFGPGTRLTVT.

The chain couples TRBV5-1 to TRBJ2-3, with 8 bases fitting TRBD2. CDR1 is SGHRS and CDR2 is YFSETQ in the germline V gene. CDR3 size: 20 residues. Unmatched junction bases numbered 17, after V lost 1 base and J lost 1 base. DNA for the CDR3: TGCGCCAGCAGCTTGTGGCAAGGAGGCTACCGACTAGCGCGCACAGATACGCAGTATTTT. Its protein is CASSLWQGGYRLARTDTQYF.

As to this clone: Other DNA variants within this sample encode the same CDR3. The chain is built from TRBV27 and TRBJ2-7; 7 nucleotides agree with TRBD1. Trimming cost V 6 bases and J 3 bases; bases outside gene matches: 2. The CDR3 spans 12 residues. Germline values: CDR1 MNHEY, CDR2 SMNVEV (reference sequence). The CDR3 DNA reads as TGTGCCAGCAGCAACAGGGGCTACGAGCAGTACTTC. Its translation: CASSNRGYEQYF.

This sequence joins TRBV6-5 and TRBJ1-1, with D tentatively TRBD1 (6 bases). This CDR3 contains 13 residues. From germline, CDR1 is MNHEY and CDR2 SVGAGI. Trimming took 8 bases from V and 7 from J, leaving 17 bases between them. The CDR3 loop reads CASSQGPPFEAFF. In nucleotides, the CDR3 is TGTGCCAGCTCCCAGGGGCCCCCCTTTGAAGCTTTCTTT.

The chain links TRBV2 to TRBJ1-2; 8 bases are a match to TRBD1. Germline lookup yields CDR1 SNHLY and CDR2 FYNNEI. This CDR3 comprises 13 residues. V lost 3 bases and J lost 7; bases outside the gene matches: 4. The DNA for the CDR3 is TGTGCCAGCAGTGACAGGGGGCGGTTTGGCTACACCTTC. Its translation: CASSDRGRFGYTF.

This clone has a handful of counts. V gene TRBV27 combines with J gene TRBJ1-5; possibly TRBD1 for D (6 bases). Per the germline V gene, CDR1 is MNHEY and CDR2 is SMNVEV (reference sequence). V was trimmed by 2 bases and J by 1 base, leaving 12 bases between them. The CDR3 is 16 residues long. The CDR3 bases are TGTGCCAGCAGTTTACTTTCAGGGGTGAGCAATCAGCCCCAGCATTTT. This encodes CASSLLSGVSNQPQHF.

J is TRBJ1-5 and V is TRBV7-2; perhaps TRBD1 as D (6 bases). With 6 bases removed from V and 6 bases from J, the gap between germline ends came to 27 bases. The CDR3 totals 18 residues. Germline V lookup: CDR1 SGHTA, CDR2 FQGNSA. The CDR3 nucleotides read TGTGCCAGCAGTCCCCCGGGGCAGGGGCTCGATTGGGTTCAGCCCCAGCATTTT. Protein: CASSPPGQGLDWVQPQHF.

The chain recombines TRBV6-6 with TRBJ2-7; D might be TRBD1 (6 bases). V lost 6 bases to trimming and J lost 5 bases, with 17 bases between them. The CDR3 runs to 14 residues. Germline lookup yields CDR1 MNHNY and CDR2 SVGAGI (reference sequence). The CDR3 DNA follows: TGTGCCAGCAGCCGCACAGGGAGTTTCGACGAGCAGTACTTC. Translating gives CASSRTGSFDEQYF.

The chain carries TRBV18 and TRBJ1-3; D perhaps matches TRBD1 (6 bases). Per germline, CDR1 KGHSH and CDR2 LQKENI. V lost 1 base and J 1 base, leaving 11 bases between the germline ends. The CDR3 has 16 amino acids. The CDR3 bases are TGTGCCAGCTCACCACTTACAGGGTCTTCTGGAAACACCATATATTTT. This gives the protein CASSPLTGSSGNTIYF.

V and J are TRBV7-9 and TRBJ1-5, with D hard to call. V lost 3 bases and J 0 bases, leaving 6 bases between the germline ends. The CDR3 covers 14 residues. Germline CDR1 SEHNR, CDR2 FQNEAQ (reference sequence). The DNA for the CDR3 is TGTGCCAGCAGCTTTTTATATAGCAATCAGCCCCAGCATTTT. Amino acid sequence: CASSFLYSNQPQHF.

The CDR3 DNA is TGCGCCAGCAGACGGGAAACTCTCTACGAGCAGTACTTC. Translated: CASRRETLYEQYF. The V call is TRBV5-1, the J call TRBJ2-7; tentatively, D is TRBD2 (5 bases). V gave up 5 bases and J gave up 3 bases, with 12 bases separating them. Germline CDR1 is SGHRS and CDR2 is YFSETQ. The CDR3 sequence is 13 residues long.

The V gene is TRBV9, the J gene TRBJ2-7; TRBD1 matches at 8 bases. Germline V gene lookup returns CDR1 SGDLS and CDR2 YYNGEE. Losses at the gene ends were 5 bases for V and 12 bases for J; bases not matched to a gene: 19. This CDR3 is 15 amino acids long. Here the CDR3 DNA reads TGTGCCAGCAGTCCTAACTGGCAGGGGGCTGGCGGACCGTACTTC. Translation: CASSPNWQGAGGPYF.

This clone was picked up a small number of times. The J gene is TRBJ2-2, the V gene TRBV9, with no clear D. Germline-derived CDR1 and CDR2 are SGDLS and YYNGEE. The V gene lost 3 bases and the J gene lost 2 bases, with 5 bases spanning the gap. CDR3 length: 13 residues. CDR3 sequence: CASSAFNTGELFF. The CDR3 nucleotides are TGTGCCAGCAGCGCATTCAACACCGGGGAGCTGTTTTTT.

This clone was detected once. The genes are TRBV20-1 and TRBJ1-2; D unresolved. CDR3 length equals 11 residues. Per germline, CDR1 DFQATT and CDR2 SNEGSKA (reference sequence). V was trimmed by 6 bases and J by 6 bases, leaving 11 bases between them. CDR3 region: CSALGGDGYTF. The CDR3 DNA follows: TGCAGTGCCCTGGGCGGGGATGGCTACACCTTC.

This clone was counted a few times. V and J are TRBV7-3 and TRBJ2-1; 11 bases match TRBD2. Trimming at V came to 8 bases and at J to 9 bases, leaving 9 bases not matched to a gene. Germline V lookup: CDR1 SGHTA, CDR2 FQGTGA. This CDR3 has 14 amino acids. This CDR3 is CASALAGGPSEQFF. CDR3 DNA sequence: TGTGCCAGCGCGTTAGCGGGAGGGCCGAGTGAGCAGTTCTTC.

V and J are TRBV29-1 and TRBJ2-3, with a weak D call TRBD2 (5 bases). The CDR3 length is 13 residues. V was clipped by 5 bases and J by 1 base, with 10 bases between them. In germline, CDR1 is SQVTM, CDR2 ANQGSEA. In nucleotides, the CDR3 is TGCAGCGTTCGAGGAGGTCGCACAGATACGCAGTATTTT. Translation: CSVRGGRTDTQYF.

This chain uses TRBV11-2 with TRBJ1-6; TRBD1 matches 10 bases. The CDR3 extends over 17 amino acids. The germline gives CDR1 SGHAT, CDR2 FQNNGV. V was clipped by 6 bases and J by 7 bases; unmatched bases: 12. In nucleotides, the CDR3 is TGTGCCAGCAGAGTGACAGGGGGCGCCCTAGGGAATTCACCCCTCCACTTT. Its translation is CASRVTGGALGNSPLHF.

This clone was seen at least ten times. The chain combines TRBV29-1 with TRBJ2-7; TRBD1 might be the D (6 bases). The V and J ends lost 6 bases and 5 bases respectively, with 20 bases between them. CDR3 length equals 14 residues. CDR1 SQVTM and CDR2 ANQGSEA come from the germline V gene. The CDR3 region is CSVPSPQGGNEQYF. For the CDR3, the DNA is TGCAGCGTCCCAAGCCCACAGGGCGGCAACGAGCAGTACTTC.